Sequencing of this TCR beta chain was carried out in a study of T cell clusters in autoimmune cytopenias. Overall study findings and caveats: The T cell clusters were defined only in silico, without experimental functional validation.

Multiplex touch-down PCR amplified TRB using TRB-A and TRB-B pools in one tube. With the multiplex PCR reads reprocessed, TCRdb shows one record per CDR3 protein and no DNA. The ten most abundant clones cover around 19% of a sample with 4,900 or so distinct CDR3 sequences. This clonotype ranks as large in terms of frequency. As yet, its antigen is unknown. Each sample's input was roughly 270 ng genomic DNA, 38,000 or so genome equivalents. The sequencing sample was made of peripheral blood. The clonotype comes from a human donor with an autoimmune cytopenia or autoimmune hepatitis (not recorded which).

The CDR3 protein is CASSWTSGSPNEQFF. This chain connects TRBV5-4 to TRBJ2-1; TCRdb's D gene call, TRBD2, goes unchecked for lack of DNA. CDR3 length equals 15 residues. Germline CDR1 SGHNT, CDR2 YYREEE (reference sequence). Full variable domain (missing parts from reference TRBV5-4 and TRBJ2-1): ETGVTQSPTHLIKTRGQQVTLRCSSQSGHNTVSWYQQALGQGPQFIFQYYREEENGRGNFPPRFSGLQFPNYSSELNVNALELDDSALYLCASSWTSGSPNEQFFGPGTRLTVL.